This TCR beta chain came from a study of T cell responses to AZD1222 COVID-19 vaccine. Study background: Pooled together were second doses at about 4 or about 12 weeks.

Only in-frame clones appear in the TCRdb table, and some are missing; sequencing was by immunoSEQ multiplex PCR. The sample has 150,000 or so clones; 80% to 90% are singletons. Trimming took 5 bases from V and 6 from J; bases not matched to a gene: 14. CDR3 length: 18 residues. Germline V gives CDR1 LNHDA, CDR2 SQIVND (reference sequence). The sample in question was peripheral blood, obtained on day 0 of AZD1222 vaccination. The sequence was obtained from an adult in good health. This chain connects TRBV19 to TRBJ1-5; 12 bases are shared with TRBD1. The CDR3, as DNA: TGTGCCAGTAGTTCTTTTCCGGGACAGGGGGCGGCCGGTCAGCCCCAGCATTTT. This translates into CASSSFPGQGAAGQPQHF.